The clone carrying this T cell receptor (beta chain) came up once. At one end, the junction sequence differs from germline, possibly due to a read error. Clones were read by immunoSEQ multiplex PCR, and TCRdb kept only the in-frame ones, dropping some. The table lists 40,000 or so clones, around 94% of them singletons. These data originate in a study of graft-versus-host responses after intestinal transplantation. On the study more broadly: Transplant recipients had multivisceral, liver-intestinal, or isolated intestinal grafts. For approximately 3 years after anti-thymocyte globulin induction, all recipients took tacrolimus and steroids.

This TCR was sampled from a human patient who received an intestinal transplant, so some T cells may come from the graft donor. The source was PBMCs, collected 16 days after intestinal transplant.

DNA for the CDR3: TGTGCCAGCACCATAAGAGGGGGTCACACTGAAGCTTCCTTT. As protein: CASTIRGGHTEASF. V gene TRBV28 combines with J gene TRBJ1-1, with a possible D match to TRBD1 (6 bases). Looked up from germline, CDR1 is MDHEN and CDR2 is SYDVKM. The CDR3 has 14 amino acids.